This T cell receptor (beta chain) was identified during a study of identical twins. General study findings and limits: Cross-sectional statistical analysis, not tracking of the same donors, underpinned the conclusions. Out-of-frame alpha sequences shared between twins exhibited an excess of low generation probability.

Germline V CDR1 and CDR2: SGHRS, YFSETQ. This CDR3 has 13 residues. V was cut by 0 bases and J by 2 bases, with 6 bases left in between. TCRdb processed the 5' RACE reads anew with MiXCR; each CDR3 protein has one entry. The data contain 450,000 or so distinct CDR3 sequences, 24% of them singletons. For this clonotype: Antigen specificity is unknown.

This same sample was also taken into another study, of T cells expressing NK-cell markers. From that report: Dominant NKG2C+ clonotypes were found to form about 1.0-7.5% of CD8+ T cells in 5 or 6 donors.

Specimen: CD4+ T cells sorted from blood. The chain carries TRBV5-1 and TRBJ2-7; D not certain. This TCR was sampled from a woman between 18 and 29 years old in good health. The CDR3 DNA reads TGCGCCAGCAGCTTGGACATCCCCTACGAGCAGTACTTC. Its protein product is CASSLDIPYEQYF.